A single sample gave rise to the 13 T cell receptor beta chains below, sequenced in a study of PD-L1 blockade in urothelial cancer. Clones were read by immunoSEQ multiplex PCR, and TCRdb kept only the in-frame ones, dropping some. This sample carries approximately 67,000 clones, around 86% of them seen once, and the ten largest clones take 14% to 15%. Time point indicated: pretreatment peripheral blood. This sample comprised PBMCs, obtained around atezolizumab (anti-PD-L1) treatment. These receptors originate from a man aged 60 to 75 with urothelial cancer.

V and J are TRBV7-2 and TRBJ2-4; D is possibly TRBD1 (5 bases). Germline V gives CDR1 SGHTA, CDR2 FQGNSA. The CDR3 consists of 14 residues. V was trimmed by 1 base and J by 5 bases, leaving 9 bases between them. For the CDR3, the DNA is TGTGCCAGCAGCTTAGGACAGAGGCAAAACATTCAGTACTTC. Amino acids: CASSLGQRQNIQYF.

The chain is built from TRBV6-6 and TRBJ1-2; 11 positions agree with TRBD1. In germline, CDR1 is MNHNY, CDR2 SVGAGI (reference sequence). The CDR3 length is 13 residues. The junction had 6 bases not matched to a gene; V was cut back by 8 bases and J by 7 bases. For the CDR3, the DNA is TGTGCCAGCCGGGACAGGGGGTCGGGTGGCTACACCTTC. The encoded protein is CASRDRGSGGYTF.

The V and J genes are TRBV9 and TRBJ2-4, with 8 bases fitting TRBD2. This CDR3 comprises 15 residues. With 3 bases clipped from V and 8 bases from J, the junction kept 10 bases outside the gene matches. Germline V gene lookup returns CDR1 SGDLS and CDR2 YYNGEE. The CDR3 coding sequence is TGTGCCAGCAGCGCCCGAGGACTAGCTGTGGACATTCAGTACTTC. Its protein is CASSARGLAVDIQYF.

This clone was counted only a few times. In DNA, the CDR3 is TGCAGCGTTGCACAGGGATTAGTTCGTGAAGAGACCCAGTACTTC. Protein sequence: CSVAQGLVREETQYF. The chain uses TRBV29-1 and TRBJ2-5; D possibly corresponds to TRBD1 (6 bases). Germline CDR1 is SQVTM and CDR2 is ANQGSEA. This CDR3 has 15 amino acids. With 4 bases removed from V and 3 bases from J, the gap between germline ends came to 18 bases. Filled out from reference TRBV29-1 and TRBJ2-5, the complete variable domain reads SAVISQKPSRDICQRGTSLTIQCQVDSQVTMMFWYRQQPGQSLTLIATANQGSEATYESGFVIDKFPISRPNLTFSTLTVSNMSPEDSSIYLCSVAQGLVREETQYFGPGTRLLVL.

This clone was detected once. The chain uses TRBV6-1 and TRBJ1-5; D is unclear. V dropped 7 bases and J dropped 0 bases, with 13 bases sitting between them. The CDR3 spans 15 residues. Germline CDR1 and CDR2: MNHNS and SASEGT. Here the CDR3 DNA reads TGTGCCAGCACCCCGGGGAGAAGTAGCAATCAGCCCCAGCATTTT. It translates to CASTPGRSSNQPQHF.

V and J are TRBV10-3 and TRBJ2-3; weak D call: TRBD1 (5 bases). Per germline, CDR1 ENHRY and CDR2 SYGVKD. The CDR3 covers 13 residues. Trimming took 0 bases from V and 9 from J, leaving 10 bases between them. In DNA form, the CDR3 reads TGTGCCATCAGTGAGTCGGGGCAGGGAACGCAGTATTTT. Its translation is CAISESGQGTQYF.

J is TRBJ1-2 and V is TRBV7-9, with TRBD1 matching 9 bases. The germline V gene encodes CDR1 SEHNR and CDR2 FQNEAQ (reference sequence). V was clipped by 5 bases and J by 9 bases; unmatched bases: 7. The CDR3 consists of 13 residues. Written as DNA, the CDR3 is TGTGCCAGCAGCCGCCGGGACAGGGATAGCTACACCTTC. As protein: CASSRRDRDSYTF.

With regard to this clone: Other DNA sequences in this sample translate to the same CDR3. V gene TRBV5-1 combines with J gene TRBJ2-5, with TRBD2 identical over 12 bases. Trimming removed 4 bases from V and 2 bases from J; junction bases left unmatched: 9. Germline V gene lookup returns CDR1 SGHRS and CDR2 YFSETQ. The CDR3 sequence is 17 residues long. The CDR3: CASSLGLLAGGQETQYF. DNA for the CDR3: TGCGCCAGCAGCCTAGGACTACTAGCGGGGGGACAAGAGACCCAGTACTTC. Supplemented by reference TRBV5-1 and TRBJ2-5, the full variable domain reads KAGVTQTPRYLIKTRGQQVTLSCSPISGHRSVSWYQQTPGQGLQFLFEYFSETQRNKGNFPGRFSGRQFSNSRSEMNVSTLELGDSALYLCASSLGLLAGGQETQYFGPGTRLLVL.

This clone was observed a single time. CDR3 sequence: CASSWDREASPLHF. CDR3 sequence (DNA): TGTGCCAGCAGTTGGGACAGGGAGGCTTCACCCCTCCACTTT. This chain uses TRBV6-6 with TRBJ1-6, with 9 bases matching TRBD1. CDR3 length equals 14 residues. The trim removed 4 bases at V and 9 bases at J, leaving 4 bases unmatched. CDR1 and CDR2 (germline): MNHNY, SVGAGI (reference sequence).

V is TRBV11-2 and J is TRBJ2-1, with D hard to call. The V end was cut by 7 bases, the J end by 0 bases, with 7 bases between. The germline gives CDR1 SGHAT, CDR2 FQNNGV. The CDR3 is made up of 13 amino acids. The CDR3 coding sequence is TGTGCCAGCACCGCGAGCTCCTACAATGAGCAGTTCTTC. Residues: CASTASSYNEQFF.

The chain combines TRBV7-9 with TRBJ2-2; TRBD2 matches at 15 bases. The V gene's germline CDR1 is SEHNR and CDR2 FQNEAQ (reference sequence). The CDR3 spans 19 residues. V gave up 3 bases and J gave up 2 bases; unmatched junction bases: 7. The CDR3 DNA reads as TGTGCCAGCAGCTTGTCCGGACTAGCGGGGGGGGCAAACACCGGGGAGCTGTTTTTT. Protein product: CASSLSGLAGGANTGELFF.

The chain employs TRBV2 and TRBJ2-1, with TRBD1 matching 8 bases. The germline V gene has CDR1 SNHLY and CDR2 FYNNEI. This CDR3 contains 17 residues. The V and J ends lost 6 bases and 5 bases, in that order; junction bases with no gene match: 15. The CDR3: CASRTPTRQGANNEQFF. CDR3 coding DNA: TGTGCCAGCAGGACGCCTACTCGGCAGGGGGCCAACAATGAGCAGTTCTTC.

CDR3 nucleotide sequence: TGTGCCAGCAGTTACCGACAGGGGGCGGGCGAGCAGTACTTC. Its protein product is CASSYRQGAGEQYF. The J gene is TRBJ2-7, the V gene TRBV6-6; 10 nucleotides match TRBD1. After removal of 2 bases from V and 6 bases from J, the junction contained 4 bases not matched to a gene. The germline CDR1 and CDR2 sequences are MNHNY and SVGAGI (reference sequence). This CDR3 comprises 14 residues.